The TCR beta chain described here comes from a study of cytomegalovirus exposure and HLA in healthy donors. About the study: Some 85 million unique TCRs from HLA-typed donors were held in an early data release.

Primers for the PCR totalled 60 Vbeta and 13 Jbeta. Data came from immunoSEQ multiplex PCR; TCRdb stores just in-frame clones and leaves some out. In all, the sample yields about 190,000 clones. While unrecorded immune exposures were likely, the donors were nominally healthy when sampled. The TCR sequence derives from a man aged 25-45 years in good health and CMV-seronegative. Sequencing was performed on PBMCs.

CDR3 sequence: CASSERQGLMNTEAFF. The CDR3 DNA reads TGCGCCAGCAGTGAGCGTCAGGGGCTGATGAACACTGAAGCTTTCTTT. The gene calls are TRBV10-2 and TRBJ1-1, with D tentatively TRBD1 (6 bases). V dropped 2 bases and J dropped 0 bases, with 13 bases sitting between them. CDR1 and CDR2 (germline): WSHSY, SAAADI. The CDR3 extends over 16 amino acids.